This T cell receptor (beta chain) stems from a study of cytomegalovirus exposure and HLA in healthy donors. Across the whole study: Some 90 million unique TCRs from HLA-typed donors were held in an early data release. Findings and limits, study-wide: There were approximately 150 TCR beta chains listed as cytomegalovirus-associated.

Worth noting for this clone: Its antigen is currently unknown.

The CDR3 totals 16 residues. Trimming removed 3 bases at V and 5 bases at J, with 14 bases between. The germline V gene encodes CDR1 KGHSH and CDR2 LQKENI. In the PCR, 60 Vbeta and 13 Jbeta primers were used. Measured with immunoSEQ multiplex PCR; TCRdb has only the in-frame clones, and not every one. The sample holds 150,000 or so clones. The sequencing sample was made of PBMCs. The chain employs TRBV18 and TRBJ1-6, with D unclear. This sequence originates from a woman between 45 and 60 years old in good health and CMV-seronegative. The DNA of the CDR3 is TGTGCCAGCTCACCTGAGCGGACTGTGAATAATTCACCCCTCCACTTT. It is translated as CASSPERTVNNSPLHF.